This T cell receptor (beta chain) is drawn from a study of Ad26.COV2.S vaccination and SARS-CoV-2 variants. Study context: Intramuscular Ad26.COV2.S at 5x10^10 or 1x10^11 viral particles.

Method: immunoSEQ multiplex PCR; TCRdb's copy keeps in-frame clones and lacks some. The table lists 350,000 to 600,000 clones, 89% of them singletons. Germline values: CDR1 SGDLS, CDR2 YYNGEE. The CDR3 runs 15 residues. With 0 bases clipped from V and 8 bases from J, the junction kept 7 bases outside the gene matches. A word on this clone: The antigen remains undetermined.

Study-wide findings and caveats: Spike-specific TCR breadth in vaccine recipients exceeded that seen in placebo recipients.

The treatment: around 19 received Ad26.COV2.S at low or high dose, single or two shots; several received placebo; per-sample allocation not given. Sampling took place 63 days after the first vaccine or placebo injection. The sequenced sample was peripheral blood, obtained in a trial of Ad26.COV2.S vaccine versus placebo. The receptor was isolated from a person aged 18 to 59 who received the Ad26.COV2.S COVID-19 vaccine or a placebo. V and J are TRBV9 and TRBJ1-4; 7 bases map to TRBD1. The CDR3 DNA follows: TGTGCCAGCAGCGTAGAGGACAGGTATTTGGAAAAACTGTTTTTT. Translating gives CASSVEDRYLEKLFF.